This TCR beta chain was observed in a study of cytomegalovirus exposure and HLA in healthy donors. Points from the study as a whole: In a later analysis, HLA-associated beta chains showed higher expansion and lower generation probabilities than comparable chains.

Trimming took off 3 bases at V and 6 bases at J, with 14 bases between the two ends. The germline V gene has CDR1 SGHDT and CDR2 YYEEEE. This CDR3 has 14 residues. This clone was picked up one time. Antigen: not known. The primer mix had 60 Vbeta and 13 Jbeta primers. Methods used by the authors: Approximately 11 million of the 75 million to 95 million unique TCR beta chains counted in a later analysis were shared. The table came from immunoSEQ multiplex PCR; TCRdb's copy has only in-frame clones and leaves some out. V, J and clone size were drawn from that table, and D and trimming were deduced from the DNA. The sample includes fewer than 200,000 clones, approximately 77% of them seen just once.

The sequencing input was PBMCs. The chain recombines TRBV5-6 with TRBJ2-3; D call uncertain. This TCR came from a male donor in good health and CMV-seropositive. CDR3 nucleotide sequence: TGTGCCAGCAGCTACCCCCCGGTTGCGGATACGCAGTATTTT. It translates to CASSYPPVADTQYF.